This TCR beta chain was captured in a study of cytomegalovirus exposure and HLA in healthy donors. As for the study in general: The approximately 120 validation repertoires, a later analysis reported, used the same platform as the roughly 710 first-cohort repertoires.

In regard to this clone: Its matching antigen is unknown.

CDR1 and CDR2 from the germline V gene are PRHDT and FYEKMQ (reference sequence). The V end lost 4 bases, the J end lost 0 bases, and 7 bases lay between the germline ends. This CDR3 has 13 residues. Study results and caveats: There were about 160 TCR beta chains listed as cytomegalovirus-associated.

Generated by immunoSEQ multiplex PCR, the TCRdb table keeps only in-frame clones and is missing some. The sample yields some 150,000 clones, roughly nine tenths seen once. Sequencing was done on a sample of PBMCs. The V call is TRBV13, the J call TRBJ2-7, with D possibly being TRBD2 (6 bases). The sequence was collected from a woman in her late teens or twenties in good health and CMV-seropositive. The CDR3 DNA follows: TGTGCCAGCAGCTCGGGGGACTCCTACGAGCAGTACTTC. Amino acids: CASSSGDSYEQYF.